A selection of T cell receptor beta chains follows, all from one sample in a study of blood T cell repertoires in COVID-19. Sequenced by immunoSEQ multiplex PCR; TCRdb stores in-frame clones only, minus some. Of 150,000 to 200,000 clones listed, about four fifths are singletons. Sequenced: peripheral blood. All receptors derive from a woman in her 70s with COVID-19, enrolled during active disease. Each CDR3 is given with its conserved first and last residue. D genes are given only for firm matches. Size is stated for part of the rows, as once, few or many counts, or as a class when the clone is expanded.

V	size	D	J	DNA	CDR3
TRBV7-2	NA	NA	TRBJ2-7	TGTGCCAGCAGCTTAGATTCAGGTTACGAGCAGTACTTC	CASSLDSGYEQYF
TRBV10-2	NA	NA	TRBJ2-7	TGCGCCAGCAGTGACCAGGGTAGGGCCTACGAGCAGTACTTC	CASSDQGRAYEQYF
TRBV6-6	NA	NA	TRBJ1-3	TGTGCCAGCAGTTATACAGGCTCTGGAAACACCATATATTTT	CASSYTGSGNTIYF
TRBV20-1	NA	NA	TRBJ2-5	TGCAGTGCTAGAGATATACCGGTCGGGTACTTC	CSARDIPVGYF
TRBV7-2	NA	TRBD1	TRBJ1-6	TGTGCCAGCAGCCCGGGACAGGGAGGTGGCTCACCCCTCCACTTT	CASSPGQGGGSPLHF
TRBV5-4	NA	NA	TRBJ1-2	TGTGCCAGCAGCAAACAACAGGACGCTAACTATGGCTACACCTTC	CASSKQQDANYGYTF
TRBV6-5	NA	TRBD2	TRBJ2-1	TGTGCCAGCAGTTACTCACAGCGGGGATCCTACAATGAGCAGTTCTTC	CASSYSQRGSYNEQFF
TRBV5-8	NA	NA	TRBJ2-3	TGTGCCAGCAGCGGGGGGGGACATTCTCCTGCTCGGGATACGCAGTATTTT	CASSGGGHSPARDTQYF
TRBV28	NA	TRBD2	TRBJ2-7	TGTGCCAGCCAGGAGGGAGGGAAAGAGCAGTACTTC	CASQEGGKEQYF
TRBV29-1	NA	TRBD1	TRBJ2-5	TGCAGCGTTGAGAGGACAGGGACAAAGACCCAGTACTTC	CSVERTGTKTQYF
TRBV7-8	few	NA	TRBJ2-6	TGTGCCAGCAGCTTAGTCGGTAGTTTAGCCAACGTCCTGACTTTC	CASSLVGSLANVLTF
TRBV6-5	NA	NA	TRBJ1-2	TGTGCCAGCAGTTACGGGAGGGACTATGGCTACACCTTC	CASSYGRDYGYTF
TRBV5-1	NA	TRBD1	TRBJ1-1	TGCGCCAGCAGCTGGACAGGGTCAGGGAACACTGAAGCTTTCTTT	CASSWTGSGNTEAFF
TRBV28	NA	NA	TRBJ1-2	TGTGCCAGCAGTCCCCGGCCCGGACAAAGTGGCTACACCTTC	CASSPRPGQSGYTF
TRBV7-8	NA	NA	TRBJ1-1	TGTGCCAGCGCGGCAGTCATGAACACTGAAGCTTTCTTT	CASAAVMNTEAFF
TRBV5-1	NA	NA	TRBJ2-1	TGCGCCAGCAGCAGGACAGTTTCCTACAATGAGCAGTTCTTC	CASSRTVSYNEQFF
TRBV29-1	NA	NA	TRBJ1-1	TGCAGCGTTTTGAACGACTTCCTGAACACTGAAGCTTTCTTT	CSVLNDFLNTEAFF
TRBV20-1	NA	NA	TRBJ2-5	TGCAGTGCTAGTAGGGCTATGCAGGGGGGAGAGACCCAGTACTTC	CSASRAMQGGETQYF
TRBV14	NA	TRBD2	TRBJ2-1	TGTGCCAGCAGCCCGCTAGCGGGAGACTACAATGAGCAGTTCTTC	CASSPLAGDYNEQFF
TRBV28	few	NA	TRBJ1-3	TGTGCCAGCAGTTCCACGGGAGAGGCTAAGGGAAACACCATATATTTT	CASSSTGEAKGNTIYF
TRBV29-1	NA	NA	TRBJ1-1	TGCAGCGCCGCGTACACTGAAGCTTTCTTT	CSAAYTEAFF
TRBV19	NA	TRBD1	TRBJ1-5	TGTGCCAGTAGTATAGGGGGACAGCTTAATCAGCCCCAGCATTTT	CASSIGGQLNQPQHF
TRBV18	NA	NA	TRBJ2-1	TGTGCCAGCTCGCCCCCCTTCCTTAGGAGCTCCTACAATGAGCAGTTCTTC	CASSPPFLRSSYNEQFF
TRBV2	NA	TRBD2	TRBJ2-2	TGTGCCAGCAGTGGTTGGTTAGGAGTAGCGGGAGCGAACACCGGGGAGCTGTTTTTT	CASSGWLGVAGANTGELFF
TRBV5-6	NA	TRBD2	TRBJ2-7	TGTGCCAGCAGCGGTGCCGGGACTAACTTCTACGAGCAGTACTTC	CASSGAGTNFYEQYF
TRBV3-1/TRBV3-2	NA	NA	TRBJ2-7	TGTGCCAGCAGCCAAGCCGGAGAATACGAGCAGTACTTC	CASSQAGEYEQYF
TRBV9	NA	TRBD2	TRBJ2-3	TGTGCCAGCAGCACTACTAGCGGGTACACAGATACGCAGTATTTT	CASSTTSGYTDTQYF
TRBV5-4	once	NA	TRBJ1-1	TGTGCCAGCAGCTTGGAACAGCACACTGAAGCTTTCTTT	CASSLEQHTEAFF
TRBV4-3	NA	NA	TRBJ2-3	TGCGCCAGCAGCCAAGTCTTGCTAGCTCGGGGTACAGATACGCAGTATTTT	CASSQVLLARGTDTQYF
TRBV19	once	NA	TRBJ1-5	TGTGCCAGTAGTATTGGGAGTCGGTTTGAGGGCAATCAGCCCCAGCATTTT	CASSIGSRFEGNQPQHF
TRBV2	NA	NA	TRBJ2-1	TGTGCCAGCCGGAGGCAGATTCTCTACAATGAGCAGTTCTTC	CASRRQILYNEQFF
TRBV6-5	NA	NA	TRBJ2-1	TGTGCCAGCACCCAAACGTGGCAGGGCAATGAGCAGTTCTTC	CASTQTWQGNEQFF
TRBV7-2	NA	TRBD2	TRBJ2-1	TGTGCCAGCAGCTTAGCGCACAGCGGGATTGAGCAGTTCTTC	CASSLAHSGIEQFF
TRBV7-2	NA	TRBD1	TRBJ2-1	TGTGCCAGCAGCTTGGGAGCCGGGACAGGGTACGACAATGAGCAGTTCTTC	CASSLGAGTGYDNEQFF
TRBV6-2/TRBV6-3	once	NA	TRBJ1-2	TGTGCCAGCAGTTACTCGTTATCCGGCTACACCTTC	CASSYSLSGYTF
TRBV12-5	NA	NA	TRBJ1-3	TGTGCTAGTGGTTCCGCAGGCCAGGCCACCATATATTTT	CASGSAGQATIYF
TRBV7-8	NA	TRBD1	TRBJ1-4	TGTGCCAGCAGTCCCTCAGGGGGAAAGGGGGAAAAACTGTTTTTT	CASSPSGGKGEKLFF
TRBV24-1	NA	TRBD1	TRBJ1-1	TGTGCCACGTCGACAGGGCAAACTGAAGCTTTCTTT	CATSTGQTEAFF
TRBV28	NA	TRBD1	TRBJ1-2	TGTGCCAGCAGTTGGGGACAGTCTAACTATGGCTACACCTTC	CASSWGQSNYGYTF
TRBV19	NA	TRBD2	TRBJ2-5	TGTGCCAGTACCGCGCTAGCGGGAGGAGAGACCCAGTACTTC	CASTALAGGETQYF
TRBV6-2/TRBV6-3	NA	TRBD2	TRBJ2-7	TGTGCCAGCAGTGGGTTGACTAGCGGGCAATACGAGCAGTACTTC	CASSGLTSGQYEQYF
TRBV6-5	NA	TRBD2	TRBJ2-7	TGTGCCAGCAGCCGGCTAGCGGGAGGTGACTACGAGCAGTACTTC	CASSRLAGGDYEQYF
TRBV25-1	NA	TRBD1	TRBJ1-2	TGTGCCAGCAGCTCAGGGGGCCGTGGCTACACCTTC	CASSSGGRGYTF
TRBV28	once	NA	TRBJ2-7	TGTGCCAGCAGGGATGGAGGGGTCCGGGGTTACGAGCAGTACTTC	CASRDGGVRGYEQYF
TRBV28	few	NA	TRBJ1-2	TGTGCCAGCAGTGCACAAAGAAAAGGCTACACCTTC	CASSAQRKGYTF
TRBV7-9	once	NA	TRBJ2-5	TGTGCCAGCAGCTCCCGAGCGCAAGAGACCCAGTACTTC	CASSSRAQETQYF
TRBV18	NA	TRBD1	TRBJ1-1	TGTGCCAGCTCACCTCCGGACAGGGGAGAAACTGAAGCTTTCTTT	CASSPPDRGETEAFF
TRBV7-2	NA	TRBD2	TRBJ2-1	TGTGCCAGCAGCTTAGCTAGCGGGAGTAACAATGAGCAGTTCTTC	CASSLASGSNNEQFF
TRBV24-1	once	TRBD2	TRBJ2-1	TGTGCCACCCAGACTAGCGGGAGTAACAATGAGCAGTTCTTC	CATQTSGSNNEQFF
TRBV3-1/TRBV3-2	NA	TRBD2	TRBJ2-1	TGTGCCAGCAGCCAAGTTCGCGCGGGAGGGCCGGGTGAGCAGTTCTTC	CASSQVRAGGPGEQFF
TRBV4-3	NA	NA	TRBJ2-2	TGCGCCAGCAGCCAAGATCCCATGAACACCGGGGAGCTGTTTTTT	CASSQDPMNTGELFF
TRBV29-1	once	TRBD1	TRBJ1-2	TGCAGCTTTGAAACAGGGGGCGATGGCTACACCTTC	CSFETGGDGYTF